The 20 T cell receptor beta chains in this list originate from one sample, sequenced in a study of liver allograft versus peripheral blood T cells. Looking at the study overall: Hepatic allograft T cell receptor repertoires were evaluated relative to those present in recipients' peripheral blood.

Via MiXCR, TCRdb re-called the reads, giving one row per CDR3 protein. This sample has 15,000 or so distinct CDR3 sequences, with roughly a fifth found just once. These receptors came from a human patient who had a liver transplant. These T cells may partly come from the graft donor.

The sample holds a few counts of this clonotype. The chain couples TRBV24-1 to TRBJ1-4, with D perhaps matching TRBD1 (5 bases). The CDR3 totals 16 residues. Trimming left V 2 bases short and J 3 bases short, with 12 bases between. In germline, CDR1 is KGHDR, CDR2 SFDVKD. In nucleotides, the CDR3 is TGTGCCACCAGTGATTCAAGACTGGGGGCTAATGAAAAACTGTTTTTT. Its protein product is CATSDSRLGANEKLFF.

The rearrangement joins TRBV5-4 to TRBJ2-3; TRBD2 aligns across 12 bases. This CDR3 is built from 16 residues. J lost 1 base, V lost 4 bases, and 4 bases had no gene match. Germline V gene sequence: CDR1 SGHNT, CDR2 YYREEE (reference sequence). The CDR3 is CASSTSGGPGTDTQYF. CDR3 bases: TGTGCCAGCAGCACTAGCGGGGGGCCGGGCACAGATACGCAGTATTTT.

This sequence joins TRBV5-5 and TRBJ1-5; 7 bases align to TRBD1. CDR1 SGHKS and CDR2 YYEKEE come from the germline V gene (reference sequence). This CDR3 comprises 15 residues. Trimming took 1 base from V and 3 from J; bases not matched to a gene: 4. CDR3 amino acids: CASSLTGVDNQPQHF. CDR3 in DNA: TGTGCCAGCAGCTTGACAGGGGTGGACAATCAGCCCCAGCATTTT. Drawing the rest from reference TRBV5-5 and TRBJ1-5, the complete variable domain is DAGVTQSPTHLIKTRGQQVTLRCSPISGHKSVSWYQQVLGQGPQFIFQYYEKEERGRGNFPDRFSARQFPNYSSELNVNALLLGDSALYLCASSLTGVDNQPQHFGDGTRLSIL.

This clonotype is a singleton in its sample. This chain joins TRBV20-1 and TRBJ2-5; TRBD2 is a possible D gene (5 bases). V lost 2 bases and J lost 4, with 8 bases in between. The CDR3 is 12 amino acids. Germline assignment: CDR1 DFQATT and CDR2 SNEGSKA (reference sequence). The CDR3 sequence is CSARLGRETQYF. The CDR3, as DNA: TGCAGTGCTAGATTGGGGAGAGAGACCCAGTACTTC.

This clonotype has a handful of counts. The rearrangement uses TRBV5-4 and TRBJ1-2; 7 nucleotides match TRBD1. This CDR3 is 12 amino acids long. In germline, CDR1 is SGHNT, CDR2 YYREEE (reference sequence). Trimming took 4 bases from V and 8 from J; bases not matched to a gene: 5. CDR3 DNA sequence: TGTGCCAGCAGCCGTCAGGGGGGGGGCTACACCTTC. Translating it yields CASSRQGGGYTF.

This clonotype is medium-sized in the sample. For the CDR3, the DNA is TGTGCCAGCGCCTCGAGGGCCTTGGATGGAGATACGCAGTATTTT. Translation gives CASASRALDGDTQYF. The chain recombines TRBV7-2 with TRBJ2-3; maybe TRBD2 (5 bases). This CDR3 contains 15 residues. The V and J ends lost 8 bases and 5 bases respectively, with 20 bases between them. Germline assignment: CDR1 SGHTA and CDR2 FQGNSA.

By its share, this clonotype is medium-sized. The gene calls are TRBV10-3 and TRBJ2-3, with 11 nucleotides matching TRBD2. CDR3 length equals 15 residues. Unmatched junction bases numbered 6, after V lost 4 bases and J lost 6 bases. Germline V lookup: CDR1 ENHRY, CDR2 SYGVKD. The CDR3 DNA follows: TGTGCCATCAGTGCGACTAGCGGGGTACGCGATACGCAGTATTTT. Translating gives CAISATSGVRDTQYF.

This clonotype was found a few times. The CDR3 DNA sequence: TGTGCCAGCAGTCCGCCGGGGGGGATACCATCTAACTATGGCTACACCTTC. The encoded protein is CASSPPGGIPSNYGYTF. The chain recombines TRBV28 with TRBJ1-2; possibly TRBD1 for D (5 bases). V dropped 5 bases and J dropped 0 bases, with 19 bases sitting between them. This CDR3 comprises 17 residues. Germline loops: CDR1 MDHEN, CDR2 SYDVKM.

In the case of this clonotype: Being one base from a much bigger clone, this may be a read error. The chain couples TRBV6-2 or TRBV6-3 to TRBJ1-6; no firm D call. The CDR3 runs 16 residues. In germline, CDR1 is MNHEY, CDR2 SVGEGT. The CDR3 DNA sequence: TGTGCCCGCAGATTCGGCGGACTTGAAAGCCGTTCACCCCTCCACTTT. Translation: CARRFGGLESRSPLHF.

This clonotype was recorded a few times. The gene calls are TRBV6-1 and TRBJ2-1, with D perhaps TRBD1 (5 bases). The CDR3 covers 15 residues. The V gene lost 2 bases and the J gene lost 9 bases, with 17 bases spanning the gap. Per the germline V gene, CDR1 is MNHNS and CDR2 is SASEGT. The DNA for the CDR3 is TGTGCCAGCAGTGAACGTAGGGGTCCCTACGGTGAGCAGTTCTTC. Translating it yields CASSERRGPYGEQFF.

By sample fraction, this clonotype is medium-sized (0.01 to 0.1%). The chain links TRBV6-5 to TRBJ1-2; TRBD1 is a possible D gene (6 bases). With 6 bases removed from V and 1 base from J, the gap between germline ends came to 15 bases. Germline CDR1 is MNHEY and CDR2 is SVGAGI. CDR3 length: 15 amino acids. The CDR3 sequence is CASSQFRTVNYGYTF. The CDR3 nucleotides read TGTGCCAGCAGCCAATTTAGGACAGTTAACTATGGCTACACCTTC.

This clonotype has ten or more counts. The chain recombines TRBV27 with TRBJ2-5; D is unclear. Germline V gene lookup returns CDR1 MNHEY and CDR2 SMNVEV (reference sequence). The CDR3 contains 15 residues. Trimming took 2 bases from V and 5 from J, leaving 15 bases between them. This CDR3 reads CASSLNPDPDETQYF. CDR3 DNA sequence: TGTGCCAGCAGTTTAAACCCGGATCCCGACGAGACCCAGTACTTC.

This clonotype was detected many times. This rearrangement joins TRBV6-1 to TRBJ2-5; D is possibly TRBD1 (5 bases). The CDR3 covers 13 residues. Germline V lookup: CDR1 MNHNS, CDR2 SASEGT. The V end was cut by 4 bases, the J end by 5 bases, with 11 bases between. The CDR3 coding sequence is TGTGCCAGCAGTGTGCAGGGCCACGAGACCCAGTACTTC. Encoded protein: CASSVQGHETQYF.

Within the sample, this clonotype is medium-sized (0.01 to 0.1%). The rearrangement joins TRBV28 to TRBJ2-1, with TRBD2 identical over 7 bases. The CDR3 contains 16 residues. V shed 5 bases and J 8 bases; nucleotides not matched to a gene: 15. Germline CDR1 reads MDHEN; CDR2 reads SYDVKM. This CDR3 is CASSMGGGVRLDEQFF. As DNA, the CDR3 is TGTGCCAGCAGTATGGGGGGAGGGGTGAGACTCGATGAGCAGTTCTTC.

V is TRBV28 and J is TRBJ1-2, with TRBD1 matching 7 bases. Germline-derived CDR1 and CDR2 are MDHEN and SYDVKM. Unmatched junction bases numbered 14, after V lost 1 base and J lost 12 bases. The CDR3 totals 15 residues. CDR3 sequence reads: CASSLFAAGGNEHTF. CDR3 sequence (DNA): TGTGCCAGCAGTTTATTTGCCGCAGGGGGAAATGAGCACACCTTC.

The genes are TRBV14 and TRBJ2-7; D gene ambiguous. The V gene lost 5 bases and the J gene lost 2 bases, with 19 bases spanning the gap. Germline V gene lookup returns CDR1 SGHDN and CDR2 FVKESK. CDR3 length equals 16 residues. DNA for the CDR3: TGTGCCAGCAGCGCCCGTCCGGGTTCTCACCCCTACGAGCAGTACTTC. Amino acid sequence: CASSARPGSHPYEQYF.

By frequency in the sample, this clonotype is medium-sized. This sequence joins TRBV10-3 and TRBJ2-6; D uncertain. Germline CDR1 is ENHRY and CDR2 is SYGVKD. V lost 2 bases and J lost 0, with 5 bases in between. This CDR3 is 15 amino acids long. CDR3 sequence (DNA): TGTGCCATCAGTGAGGGGGTCTCTGGGGCCAACGTCCTGACTTTC. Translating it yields CAISEGVSGANVLTF.

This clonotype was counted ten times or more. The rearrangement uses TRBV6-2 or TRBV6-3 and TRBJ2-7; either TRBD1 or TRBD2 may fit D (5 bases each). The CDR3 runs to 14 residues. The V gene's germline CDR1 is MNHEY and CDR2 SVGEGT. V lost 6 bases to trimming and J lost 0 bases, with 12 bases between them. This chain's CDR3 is CASRGTFSSYEQYF. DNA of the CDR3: TGTGCCAGCAGAGGGACGTTCAGCTCCTACGAGCAGTACTTC.

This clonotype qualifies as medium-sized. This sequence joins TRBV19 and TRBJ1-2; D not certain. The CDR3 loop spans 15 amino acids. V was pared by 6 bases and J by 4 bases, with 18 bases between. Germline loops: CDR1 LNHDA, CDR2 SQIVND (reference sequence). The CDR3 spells CASRLGVAGIYGYTF. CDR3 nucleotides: TGTGCCAGTAGACTAGGTGTGGCGGGGATCTATGGCTACACCTTC.

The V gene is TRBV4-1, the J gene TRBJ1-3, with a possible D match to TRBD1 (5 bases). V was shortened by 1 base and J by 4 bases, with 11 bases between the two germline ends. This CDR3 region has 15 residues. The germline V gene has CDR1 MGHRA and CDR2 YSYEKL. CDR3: CASSQGPGSGNTIYF. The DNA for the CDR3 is TGCGCCAGCAGCCAAGGTCCAGGGAGCGGAAACACCATATATTTT.